These T cell receptor beta chains were read from a single sample in a study of early T cells in non-severe SARS-CoV-2 infection. TCRdb analysed the 5' RACE reads with MiXCR anew, one entry per CDR3 protein. Of 43,000 or so distinct CDR3 sequences listed, roughly 7.3% were seen once; the top ten hold 7% to 10%. Specimen: whole blood. These receptor sequences come from an adult who was a healthcare worker with PCR-confirmed SARS-CoV-2 infection or an uninfected control (not recorded which). CDR3s include the opening cysteine and the closing phenylalanine or tryptophan. D genes are given only for firm matches. Some rows mark clone size as missing; the rest say once, few, many or name a class of expanded clone.

cdr3_aa cdr3_nt j_call clone_size d_call v_call
CASSPAPTDTQYF TGTGCCAGCAGCCCCGCCCCCACAGATACGCAGTATTTT TRBJ2-3 many - TRBV7-9
CASSLGRGETQYF TGTGCCAGCAGCTTAGGGAGGGGTGAGACCCAGTACTTC TRBJ2-5 many - TRBV11-3
CASAPHGYHEQYF TGTGCCAGCGCCCCGCACGGGTACCACGAGCAGTACTTC TRBJ2-7 few - TRBV7-9
CASSPGGGAKNIQYF TGTGCCAGCAGTCCGGGTGGAGGGGCCAAAAACATTCAGTACTTC TRBJ2-4 few - TRBV28
CASSGEGTVSEQFF TGTGCCAGCAGTGGGGAGGGAACTGTCTCTGAGCAGTTCTTC TRBJ2-1 few TRBD2 TRBV12-3/TRBV12-4
CASSPEETQYF TGTGCCAGCTCACCAGAAGAGACCCAGTACTTC TRBJ2-5 many - TRBV18
CASSQDLRTETQYF TGCGCCAGCAGCCAAGATTTGCGAACGGAGACCCAGTACTTC TRBJ2-5 many - TRBV4-3
CARVEQFNQPQHF TGTGCCAGGGTTGAACAGTTCAATCAGCCCCAGCATTTT TRBJ1-5 many - TRBV6-5
CASSDRVWTEAFF TGTGCCAGCAGCGACAGGGTTTGGACTGAAGCTTTCTTT TRBJ1-1 many TRBD1 TRBV14
CASSPGDGRSPLHF TGTGCCAGCAGCCCCGGGGATGGGCGCTCACCCCTCCACTTT TRBJ1-6 - - TRBV7-2
CASSSGGGKVSPLHF TGTGCCAGCAGCTCCGGGGGGGGGAAGGTGTCACCCCTCCACTTT TRBJ1-6 medium-sized - TRBV27
CASSYSRQGAYGYTF TGTGCCAGCAGTTACTCGAGACAGGGGGCATATGGCTACACCTTC TRBJ1-2 few TRBD1 TRBV6-2/TRBV6-3
CASSLDGNSPLHF TGTGCCAGCAGCCTGGACGGGAATTCACCCCTCCACTTT TRBJ1-6 many - TRBV7-9
CASTERGPSSGANVLTF TGTGCCAGCACCGAACGGGGACCCAGCTCTGGGGCCAACGTCCTGACTTTC TRBJ2-6 - - TRBV6-5
CAWSEGGTSTDTQYF TGTGCCTGGTCGGAGGGGGGTACTAGCACAGATACGCAGTATTTT TRBJ2-3 - - TRBV30
CASSRPGTRWEKLFF TGTGCCAGCAGTCGCCCGGGGACTCGGTGGGAAAAACTGTTTTTT TRBJ1-4 many - TRBV2
CASSTPGQNTGELFF TGTGCCAGCAGTACACCGGGACAGAACACCGGGGAGCTGTTTTTT TRBJ2-2 - - TRBV5-6
CASSLGPKNIQYF TGTGCCAGCAGCTTGGGCCCCAAAAACATTCAGTACTTC TRBJ2-4 few - TRBV5-5
CSVEGELVTNEQFF TGCAGCGTTGAAGGGGAACTAGTAACCAATGAGCAGTTCTTC TRBJ2-1 - - TRBV29-1
CAWSVWTGVEQYF TGTGCCTGGAGTGTTTGGACAGGAGTCGAGCAGTACTTC TRBJ2-7 many TRBD1 TRBV30
CSAERRGTDTQYF TGCAGTGCCGAAAGGCGGGGGACAGATACGCAGTATTTT TRBJ2-3 many TRBD2 TRBV20-1
CASSVAGGKQETQYF TGTGCCAGCAGCGTAGCGGGGGGAAAACAAGAGACCCAGTACTTC TRBJ2-5 many TRBD2 TRBV28
CASKTSLYNEQFF TGTGCCAGCAAGACTAGCCTATACAATGAGCAGTTCTTC TRBJ2-1 many TRBD2 TRBV6-5
CASTQTKTGRSTLGTDTQYF TGTGCCAGCACCCAAACAAAGACGGGGCGTTCCACTCTTGGCACAGATACGCAGTATTTT TRBJ2-3 many - TRBV7-9
CASSDWGWKSNTEAFF TGTGCCAGTAGCGACTGGGGTTGGAAAAGCAACACTGAAGCTTTCTTT TRBJ1-1 many - TRBV19
CASSLSPDRGSQETQYF TGTGCCAGCAGTTTAAGCCCGGACAGGGGGTCACAAGAGACCCAGTACTTC TRBJ2-5 many TRBD1 TRBV25-1
CSSSRGADYEQYF TGCAGTTCCTCGAGGGGGGCTGACTACGAGCAGTACTTC TRBJ2-7 - - TRBV20-1
CAARGGETQYF TGTGCCGCGCGGGGGGGTGAGACCCAGTACTTC TRBJ2-5 - TRBD2 TRBV6-1
CASSAAGGTNEQYF TGTGCCAGCAGTGCCGCCGGTGGGACCAACGAGCAGTACTTC TRBJ2-7 few - TRBV6-4
CASSLVAPTGNADTQYF TGTGCCAGCAGCTTAGTGGCCCCAACAGGGAACGCAGATACGCAGTATTTT TRBJ2-3 - - TRBV7-6
CASSLEGRWGANQPQHF TGTGCCAGCAGCTTAGAAGGCCGGTGGGGGGCAAATCAGCCCCAGCATTTT TRBJ1-5 - - TRBV7-2
CASTRASGGSYEQYF TGTGCCAGCACTAGAGCTAGCGGGGGGAGCTACGAGCAGTACTTC TRBJ2-7 few TRBD2 TRBV6-5
CASTLGNTDTQYF TGTGCCAGCACCCTAGGAAACACAGATACGCAGTATTTT TRBJ2-3 - - TRBV7-2
CASSTGRAYEQYF TGTGCCAGCAGTACAGGGCGGGCCTACGAGCAGTACTTC TRBJ2-7 - - TRBV2
CATSRGGFWNTEAFF TGTGCCACCAGCAGAGGTGGGTTTTGGAACACTGAAGCTTTCTTT TRBJ1-1 many - TRBV15
CASTQGGPGGDTQYF TGTGCCAGCACCCAGGGGGGGCCCGGAGGTGATACGCAGTATTTT TRBJ2-3 few - TRBV4-2
CASSQVGGTDTQYF TGCGCCAGCAGCCAAGTAGGGGGCACAGATACGCAGTATTTT TRBJ2-3 - - TRBV4-3
CAWSPLLEGTQYF TGTGCCTGGAGTCCGCTCTTGGAGGGGACCCAGTACTTC TRBJ2-5 - - TRBV30
CASRDRGYGYTF TGTGCCAGCAGGGACAGGGGCTATGGCTACACCTTC TRBJ1-2 few TRBD1 TRBV2
CASSARLSGDFTDTQYF TGTGCCAGCAGTGCCCGACTGAGCGGGGACTTCACAGATACGCAGTATTTT TRBJ2-3 many TRBD2 TRBV2
CASSDRADTQNF TGTGCCAGCAGTGACAGAGCAGATACGCAGAATTTT TRBJ2-3 - - TRBV7-6
CASSFVGGVYGYTF TGTGCCAGCAGTTTCGTAGGGGGCGTCTATGGCTACACCTTC TRBJ1-2 many TRBD1 TRBV27
CAITKQGANTEAFF TGTGCCATCACCAAGCAGGGGGCCAACACTGAAGCTTTCTTT TRBJ1-1 few TRBD1 TRBV10-3
CASSADNTLNTEAFF TGTGCCAGCAGTGCGGACAATACTTTGAACACTGAAGCTTTCTTT TRBJ1-1 many - TRBV6-5
CASSFGLTGELFF TGTGCCAGCAGTTTCGGACTTACCGGGGAGCTGTTTTTT TRBJ2-2 few - TRBV12-3/TRBV12-4
CASSQLTGANQPQHF TGCGCCAGCAGCCAACTGACAGGGGCTAATCAGCCCCAGCATTTT TRBJ1-5 - TRBD1 TRBV4-3
CSASDTSSYNSPLHF TGCAGTGCTAGCGACACCAGCTCCTATAATTCACCCCTCCACTTT TRBJ1-6 many - TRBV20-1
CASSHGYGGNTEAFF TGCGCCAGCAGCCACGGCTACGGGGGTAACACTGAAGCTTTCTTT TRBJ1-1 many - TRBV4-1
CASSRTAYLNTEAFF TGTGCCAGCAGCCGGACAGCCTACTTGAACACTGAAGCTTTCTTT TRBJ1-1 many - TRBV7-9
CASSLDLAKNIQYF TGCGCCAGCAGCTTGGACCTAGCCAAAAACATTCAGTACTTC TRBJ2-4 - - TRBV5-1